The count of the clone carrying this TCR beta chain is one. Both 60 Vbeta primers and 13 Jbeta primers went into the PCR. Clones were read by immunoSEQ multiplex PCR, and TCRdb kept only the in-frame ones, dropping some. The table records around 170,000 clones, around 80% of them present only once. The CDR3 runs 18 residues. With 1 base clipped from V and 2 bases from J, the junction kept 11 bases outside the gene matches. Per the germline V gene, CDR1 is MGHDK and CDR2 is SYGVNS. The record originates from a study of cytomegalovirus exposure and HLA in healthy donors. Sequencing input: PBMCs. This sequence was found in a woman in her fifties or sixties in good health and CMV-seronegative. The chain carries TRBV25-1 and TRBJ2-3; 8 bases are a match to TRBD2. The CDR3 sequence: CASSELASKAGVTDTQYF. The CDR3 bases are TGTGCCAGCAGTGAATTGGCCTCAAAAGCGGGGGTCACAGATACGCAGTATTTT.